This entry lists 7 T cell receptor beta chains sequenced from one sample in a study of cytomegalovirus exposure and HLA in healthy donors. The study ran its PCR with 60 Vbeta and 13 Jbeta primers. Clones were read by immunoSEQ multiplex PCR, and TCRdb kept only the in-frame ones, dropping some. The sample carries roughly 150,000 clones, approximately 71% recorded once. Material: PBMCs. Every receptor here comes from a man younger than 35 in good health and CMV-seropositive.

The J gene is TRBJ2-3, the V gene TRBV18; TRBD2 matches 7 bases. CDR1 is KGHSH, CDR2 LQKENI, per germline. The CDR3 runs 16 residues. V lost 3 bases, J lost 1 base, and 7 bases stayed unmatched. CDR3 sequence reads: CASSPRSGTGTDTQYF. DNA for the CDR3: TGTGCCAGCTCACCGAGAAGCGGGACTGGCACAGATACGCAGTATTTT.

CDR3 sequence (DNA): TGTGCCAGCAGACGGGAGGGCCGGGTAGATACGCAGTATTTT. This sequence encodes CASRREGRVDTQYF. The J gene is TRBJ2-3, the V gene TRBV27; 8 positions agree with TRBD2. CDR3 length equals 14 residues. Germline V gene sequence: CDR1 MNHEY, CDR2 SMNVEV (reference sequence). Trimming cost V 6 bases and J 5 bases; bases outside gene matches: 7.

This sequence joins TRBV2 and TRBJ1-4; TRBD1 is a possible D gene (5 bases). Germline CDR1 is SNHLY and CDR2 is FYNNEI. V was cut by 6 bases and J by 8 bases, with 19 bases left in between. The CDR3 has 15 amino acids. CDR3 nucleotides: TGTGCCAGCAGCCGCCCAGTCCCGGGGGAAGAAAAACTGTTTTTT. Translation gives CASSRPVPGEEKLFF. Variable domain in full (rest from reference TRBV2 and TRBJ1-4): EPEVTQTPSHQVTQMGQEVILRCVPISNHLYFYWYRQILGQKVEFLVSFYNNEISEKSEIFDDQFSVERPDGSNFTLKIRSTKLEDSAMYFCASSRPVPGEEKLFFGSGTQLSVL.

This chain links TRBV19 with TRBJ1-1, with 11 positions matching TRBD1. From germline, CDR1 is LNHDA and CDR2 SQIVND (reference sequence). The CDR3 contains 14 residues. After removal of 8 bases from V and 4 bases from J, the junction contained 6 bases not matched to a gene. This chain's CDR3 is CASAPGTGGTEAFF. The CDR3 region has the DNA TGTGCCAGTGCCCCCGGGACAGGGGGCACTGAAGCTTTCTTT.

The CDR3 reads CASRRGSYNEQFF. CDR3 DNA: TGTGCCAGCCGACGGGGGTCCTACAATGAGCAGTTCTTC. The chain recombines TRBV16 with TRBJ2-1, with a weak D call TRBD2 (6 bases). The CDR3 covers 13 residues. V lost 8 bases and J lost 1, with 9 bases in between. Germline V gene lookup returns CDR1 KGHSY and CDR2 FQNENV.

The rearrangement links TRBV28 to TRBJ2-3; 8 bases match TRBD2. Trimming took 5 bases from V and 2 from J; bases not matched to a gene: 18. The CDR3 length is 19 residues. CDR1 and CDR2 from the germline V gene are MDHEN and SYDVKM. The CDR3 DNA is TGTGCCAGCAGTATACACTCAGGGGCTAGCGGGTCCCACACAGATACGCAGTATTTT. Its translation: CASSIHSGASGSHTDTQYF.

The chain combines TRBV4-1 with TRBJ2-1; TRBD2 aligns across 8 bases. Trimming took 4 bases from V and 3 from J; bases not matched to a gene: 8. Per germline, CDR1 MGHRA and CDR2 YSYEKL. This CDR3 spans 16 amino acids. In nucleotides, the CDR3 is TGCGCCAGCAGCCGCCGGACTAGCCCAATCTACAATGAGCAGTTCTTC. It translates to CASSRRTSPIYNEQFF.